This entry describes one T cell receptor beta chain. The data originate from a study of CD8 T cells in Susac syndrome. In blood CD8+ and CD4+ T cells, TCR beta underwent sequencing. When the RNA was reverse transcribed, random hexamers were used with an input of roughly 0.5 to 1 ug. Multiplex PCR with immunoSEQ amplified the TCR beta CDR3 across 54 Vbeta and 13 Jbeta. TCRdb reprocessed the immunoSEQ multiplex PCR reads via MiXCR and lists one record per CDR3 protein. The sample includes approximately 120,000 distinct CDR3 sequences, roughly 95% of them seen just once. The V gene lost 4 bases and the J gene lost 2 bases, with 11 bases spanning the gap. This CDR3 is built from 13 residues. Germline V gives CDR1 SQVTM, CDR2 ANQGSEA.

The clonotype originates from a human donor in good health. Sequencing used CD4+ T cells from PBMCs. This chain uses TRBV29-1 with TRBJ1-2; a weak D match, TRBD1 (6 bases). CDR3: CSVGGGPNYGYTF. CDR3 nucleotide sequence: TGCAGCGTTGGTGGGGGGCCCAACTATGGCTACACCTTC.